This T cell receptor (beta chain) was retrieved from a study of T-cell memory formation after mild COVID-19. Study details: The study found TCR clusters largely donor specific. Study results and caveats: That cross-reactive memory joined was suggested by some responding clones appearing in pre-infection memory. Contracting CD4+ clones lay largely in CM and EM, with CD8+ ones residing in EMRA. Contracting clones from day 15 to 85 showed balanced CD4/CD8; later expanders favored CD4+.

Looked up from germline, CDR1 is MNHNY and CDR2 is SVGAGI (reference sequence). The CDR3 is 15 amino acids. V was pared by 2 bases and J by 7 bases, with 1 base of the junction left unmatched. TCRdb reprocessed the 5' RACE reads with MiXCR, giving one entry per CDR3 protein. The sample lists almost 35,000 distinct CDR3 sequences; around 7.7% were seen once. This clonotype was observed at least ten times. As yet, its antigen is unknown. Sequenced material: PBMCs or a T cell subset sorted from them (not recorded which). V and J are TRBV6-6 and TRBJ2-1, with 14 nucleotides matching TRBD2. The origin of this receptor is a man in his late teens or twenties who had mild COVID-19 (a few samples of this study predate the infection). Cell type and time point are not known. CDR3 coding DNA: TGTGCCAGCAGTTACGGGACTAGCGGGGGTAATGAGCAGTTCTTC. This gives the protein CASSYGTSGGNEQFF.